The 11 T cell receptor beta chains in this list originate from one sample, sequenced in a study of T-cell reconstitution after alpha-beta-depleted transplantation in children. Preparation of the TCRbeta library was carried out with unique molecular identifiers. A single record per CDR3 protein comes from TCRdb applying MiXCR to the PCR reads. The profile shows fewer than 400,000 distinct CDR3 sequences, around 25% of them singletons. The material sequenced was PBMCs, mostly from graft donor cells, taken 180 days after TCRalphabeta/CD19-depleted stem cell transplant. The source is a male patient aged 10 to 17 who had a stem cell transplant for acute lymphoblastic leukemia, so the T cells may come from the graft donor.

The J gene is TRBJ2-7, the V gene TRBV3-1; unclear D gene. V lost 0 bases and J lost 7, with 13 bases in between. Germline assignment: CDR1 LGHDT and CDR2 YNNKEL (reference sequence). The CDR3 runs 14 residues. For the CDR3, the DNA is TGTGCCAGCAGCCAAGAATTAGCCTTTCCTGAGCAGTACTTC. Its protein product is CASSQELAFPEQYF.

This clonotype was seen at least ten times. The chain's CDR3 is CATSRVRSGSSYEQYF. Written as DNA, the CDR3 is TGTGCCACCAGCAGAGTACGGTCCGGCAGCTCCTACGAGCAGTACTTC. The chain recombines TRBV15 with TRBJ2-7; D uncertain. Looked up from germline, CDR1 is LNHNV and CDR2 is YYDKDF (reference sequence). The CDR3 spans 16 residues. The V end lost 1 base, the J end lost 0 bases, and 13 bases lay between the germline ends.

There are a few counts of this clonotype. The chain employs TRBV20-1 and TRBJ2-7; tentatively, D is TRBD1 (5 bases). The CDR3 totals 15 residues. Trimming left V 3 bases short and J 6 bases short, with 21 bases between. The germline V gene encodes CDR1 DFQATT and CDR2 SNEGSKA (reference sequence). CDR3 nucleotides: TGCAGTGCTAGGGACCCCCGGGCCCCTAGGGGCGAGCAGTACTTC. Amino acids: CSARDPRAPRGEQYF.

This clonotype was counted a few times. The chain combines TRBV7-2 with TRBJ2-7; 8 bases align to TRBD2. Germline loops: CDR1 SGHTA, CDR2 FQGNSA. CDR3 length: 15 amino acids. The ends lost 2 bases at V and 7 bases at J; junction bases unmatched: 10. CDR3 region: CASSLIDGRGVEQYF. DNA of the CDR3: TGTGCCAGCAGCTTAATCGACGGGAGGGGTGTGGAGCAGTACTTC.

This chain's CDR3 is CATSDLPGTPSTDTQYF. In DNA, the CDR3 is TGTGCCACCAGTGATTTGCCCGGGACTCCTAGCACAGATACGCAGTATTTT. This chain connects TRBV24-1 to TRBJ2-3, with D perhaps TRBD2 (6 bases). The CDR3 covers 17 residues. The V gene lost 0 bases and the J gene lost 0 bases, with 12 bases spanning the gap. The germline V gene has CDR1 KGHDR and CDR2 SFDVKD.

This clonotype turned up a few times. The chain is built from TRBV29-1 and TRBJ2-7, with 10 bases lining up with TRBD2. This CDR3 comprises 15 residues. Germline V CDR1 and CDR2: SQVTM, ANQGSEA. Trimming took 3 bases from V and 7 from J; bases not matched to a gene: 12. CDR3 amino acids: CSVDFKREGKEEQYF. The CDR3 region has the DNA TGCAGCGTTGACTTTAAGCGGGAGGGCAAAGAAGAGCAGTACTTC.

This clonotype was detected only a few times. The genes are TRBV7-9 and TRBJ1-1; the match to TRBD1 covers 7 bases. The germline gives CDR1 SEHNR, CDR2 FQNEAQ (reference sequence). Trimming took 4 bases from V and 4 from J; bases not matched to a gene: 12. The CDR3 length is 16 residues. CDR3 in DNA: TGTGCCAGCAGCTGGCGGACAGGACTGGGGGGCACTGAAGCTTTCTTT. It translates to CASSWRTGLGGTEAFF.

The rearrangement uses TRBV10-1 and TRBJ1-1, with 7 bases fitting TRBD1. Germline loops: CDR1 WNHNN, CDR2 SYGVQD (reference sequence). The J segment lost 0 bases and the V segment lost 3 bases, leaving 7 bases of the junction unmatched. This CDR3 region has 16 residues. In DNA form, the CDR3 reads TGCGCCAGCAGTGAATCCTCACAGGGGATGAACACTGAAGCTTTCTTT. It yields the protein CASSESSQGMNTEAFF.

This chain connects TRBV6-5 to TRBJ1-2; tentative D call: TRBD1 (6 bases). In germline, CDR1 is MNHEY, CDR2 SVGAGI. The CDR3 is 16 amino acids. The V end was cut by 2 bases, the J end by 7 bases, with 20 bases between. The CDR3 is CASSYADSLPLGGYTF. The CDR3 DNA reads TGTGCCAGCAGTTACGCGGACAGCCTACCTCTGGGTGGCTACACCTTC.

This chain uses TRBV29-1 with TRBJ1-2, with TRBD1 as a possible D gene (5 bases). There are 13 residues in the CDR3. Germline CDR1 is SQVTM and CDR2 is ANQGSEA. V was pared by 1 base and J by 8 bases, with 14 bases between. Written as DNA, the CDR3 is TGCAGCGTTGAAGCAGGGACCCGCGGGGGCTACACCTTC. This encodes CSVEAGTRGGYTF.

The chain's CDR3 is CATSEGGLPYEQYF. In DNA form, the CDR3 reads TGTGCCACCAGCGAGGGGGGACTACCCTACGAGCAGTACTTC. V is TRBV15 and J is TRBJ2-7; D perhaps matches TRBD2 (7 bases). CDR1 LNHNV and CDR2 YYDKDF come from the germline V gene (reference sequence). V was shortened by 5 bases and J by 2 bases, with 13 bases between the two germline ends. This CDR3 has 14 amino acids.